This is a list of T cell receptor beta chains from one sample in a study of blood T cell repertoires in COVID-19. Profiling relied on immunoSEQ multiplex PCR, and the TCRdb table lists in-frame clones only, not all of them. The sample yields tens of thousands of clones, 75% to 90% seen once. The sequencing input was peripheral blood. These receptors all stem from a man at least 80 years old with acute or convalescent COVID-19. Both conserved end residues are part of each CDR3. Fields, in order: clone size, V gene, D gene, J gene, CDR3 DNA, CDR3 protein. A D gene is named only where the DNA matches it firmly. Expanded clones get a size class; other rows say once, few or many, or leave the size out.

-	TRBV5-4	TRBD1	TRBJ1-3	TGTGCCAGCAGCCAAGGTCAGGGGGGAAATGGAAACACCATATATTTT	CASSQGQGGNGNTIYF
-	TRBV7-9	TRBD2	TRBJ2-3	TGTGCCAGCAGCCCCTCGGGCGGGAGGGGTCGCACAGATACGCAGTATTTT	CASSPSGGRGRTDTQYF
-	TRBV12-3/TRBV12-4	-	TRBJ1-5	TGTGCCAGCAGGCCGGGGAGGAACCAGCCCCAGCATTTT	CASRPGRNQPQHF
-	TRBV6-1	-	TRBJ2-1	TGTGCCAGCACTGATCAATGGACAGACTCCTACAATGAGCAGTTCTTC	CASTDQWTDSYNEQFF
-	TRBV5-4	TRBD1	TRBJ2-2	TGTGCCAGCAGCGGGGACAGCTACACCGGGGAGCTGTTTTTT	CASSGDSYTGELFF
-	TRBV19	-	TRBJ2-3	TGTGCCAGTAAGCTAGCAACCACAGATACGCAGTATTTT	CASKLATTDTQYF
-	TRBV6-5	-	TRBJ2-6	TGTGCCAGCAAAGGCGGTTACGGGGCCAACGTCCTGACTTTC	CASKGGYGANVLTF
medium-sized	TRBV3-1/TRBV3-2	-	TRBJ1-6	TGTGCCAGCAGCCAGGTCACACTGGCGCTGGGCTCACCCCTCCACTTT	CASSQVTLALGSPLHF
-	TRBV19	-	TRBJ2-3	TGTGCCAGTAGTATTGGATTGGGGAGGTCGTTCTCAAGGGGCGCAATCACAGATACGCAGTATTTT	CASSIGLGRSFSRGAITDTQYF
few	TRBV27	-	TRBJ2-7	TGTGCCAGCGGACGGAGGGCCCCCTACGAGCAGTACTTC	CASGRRAPYEQYF